The next 21 T cell receptor beta chains were all read from a single sample in a study of cytotoxic CD8 clonotypes in ibrutinib-treated CLL. Using immunoSEQ multiplex PCR, the repertoire was profiled, and TCRdb retains in-frame clones only, with some absent. The sample contains about 160,000 clones, around 80% of which appear only once. Sequenced material: PBMCs, taken after 24 months of ibrutinib treatment. The source of these receptors is a human donor with chronic lymphocytic leukemia.

The gene calls are TRBV6-5 and TRBJ2-3; no firm D call. This CDR3 spans 14 amino acids. Germline V CDR1 and CDR2: MNHEY, SVGAGI. V was clipped by 11 bases and J by 2 bases, with 17 bases between them. The CDR3 DNA follows: TGTGCCGTCGTACGAGGATATCACACAGATACGCAGTATTTT. Translation gives CAVVRGYHTDTQYF.

The chain uses TRBV6-4 and TRBJ2-1, with D tentatively TRBD1 or TRBD2 (6 bases each). The CDR3 extends over 13 amino acids. V lost 7 bases and J lost 5, with 12 bases in between. The germline CDR1 and CDR2 sequences are MRHNA and SNTAGT. Here the CDR3 DNA reads TGTGCCAGCACAGGGGAGGAGGACAATGAGCAGTTCTTC. It codes for CASTGEEDNEQFF.

V usage is TRBV6-5 and J usage is TRBJ1-6, with 8 nucleotides matching TRBD1. The V gene end was trimmed by 6 bases and the J gene end by 6 bases; junction bases not matched to a gene: 7. CDR1 and CDR2 (germline): MNHEY, SVGAGI. The length of the CDR3 is 15 residues. The CDR3: CASSRQGSGNSPLHF. Here the CDR3 DNA reads TGTGCCAGCAGCCGACAGGGGTCGGGTAATTCACCCCTCCACTTT.

V usage is TRBV19 and J usage is TRBJ1-5; no clear D. Germline V gene lookup returns CDR1 LNHDA and CDR2 SQIVND (reference sequence). The V end lost 3 bases, the J end lost 2 bases, and 14 bases lay between the germline ends. The CDR3 consists of 16 residues. The CDR3 DNA sequence: TGTGCCAGTAGTATCGGGCCCTCGGCAGGCAATCAGCCCCAGCATTTT. The encoded protein is CASSIGPSAGNQPQHF. Full variable domain (outside the CDR3, taken from reference TRBV19 and TRBJ1-5): DGGITQSPKYLFRKEGQNVTLSCEQNLNHDAMYWYRQDPGQGLRLIYYSQIVNDFQKGDIAEGYSVSREKKESFPLTVTSAQKNPTAFYLCASSIGPSAGNQPQHFGDGTRLSIL.

The V and J genes are TRBV14 and TRBJ1-2, with 8 bases identical to TRBD1. CDR3 length: 14 amino acids. The junction had 5 bases not matched to a gene; V was cut back by 4 bases and J by 4 bases. The germline V gene has CDR1 SGHDN and CDR2 FVKESK. For the CDR3, the DNA is TGTGCCAGCAGCCCTACAGGGGGACCCTATGGCTACACCTTC. As protein: CASSPTGGPYGYTF.

V gene TRBV23-1 combines with J gene TRBJ1-2, with D possibly being TRBD1 (5 bases). TRBV23-1 is marked as an open reading frame, function uncertain. V dropped 4 bases and J dropped 6 bases, with 15 bases sitting between them. This CDR3 has 14 residues. DNA of the CDR3: TGCGCCAGCAGTCGCCTCCGGGACCGAGATGGCTACACCTTC. Its protein is CASSRLRDRDGYTF.

The V call is TRBV4-3, the J call TRBJ2-1; 8 nucleotides agree with TRBD2. This CDR3 is built from 17 residues. Germline V gene sequence: CDR1 LGHNA, CDR2 YSLEER. Trimming took 5 bases from V and 0 from J; bases not matched to a gene: 9. The DNA of the CDR3 is TGCGCCAGCAGCAATCGACTAGCGAGAAGCTCCTACAATGAGCAGTTCTTC. Amino acids: CASSNRLARSSYNEQFF.

The chain recombines TRBV7-9 with TRBJ2-7; 9 bases match TRBD1. CDR1 is SEHNR and CDR2 is FQNEAQ in the germline V gene (reference sequence). With V trimmed by 4 bases and J by 4 bases, 8 bases remained unmatched. There are 15 residues in the CDR3. The CDR3 reads CASSSFTGGVYEQYF. The CDR3 coding sequence is TGTGCCAGCAGCTCGTTTACAGGGGGCGTTTACGAGCAGTACTTC.

The J gene is TRBJ2-5, the V gene TRBV7-8, with 8 bases matching TRBD2. Germline CDR1 is SGHVS and CDR2 is FQNEAQ. The CDR3 sequence is 16 residues long. The junction had 13 bases not matched to a gene; V was cut back by 6 bases and J by 4 bases. CDR3 sequence (DNA): TGTGCCAGCAGTGGAGTGGGTAGCGGGATGGGAGAGACCCAGTACTTC. Protein: CASSGVGSGMGETQYF.

The chain combines TRBV7-9 with TRBJ1-5; TRBD1 matches at 9 bases. CDR3 length: 17 residues. Germline-derived CDR1 and CDR2 are SEHNR and FQNEAQ (reference sequence). Unmatched junction bases numbered 10, after V lost 1 base and J lost 6 bases. The CDR3 DNA reads as TGTGCCAGCAGCTTAGGCTTCGGGACAGGGTCGGGTCAGCCCCAGCATTTT. The encoded protein is CASSLGFGTGSGQPQHF.

The chain carries TRBV30 and TRBJ2-1; 13 nucleotides agree with TRBD2. The CDR3 spans 17 residues. The junction had 10 bases not matched to a gene; V was cut back by 1 base and J by 7 bases. Germline values: CDR1 GTSNPN, CDR2 SVGIG (reference sequence). The CDR3 DNA reads TGTGCCTGGAGTGCCCTGGCGACTAGCGGGAGGAGAAATGAGCAGTTCTTC. This gives the protein CAWSALATSGRRNEQFF.

This chain joins TRBV15 and TRBJ1-5; D might be TRBD1 (6 bases). Between the trimmed V and J ends, which lost 6 bases and 0 bases, there was a span of 12 bases. Germline CDR1 is LNHNV and CDR2 is YYDKDF (reference sequence). The CDR3 runs to 15 residues. The CDR3 reads CATRFGGPSNQPQHF. The CDR3 DNA reads TGTGCCACCAGGTTCGGGGGCCCTAGCAATCAGCCCCAGCATTTT.

With respect to this clone: One end of the junction varies from germline; a read error may be responsible. The CDR3 loop reads CASNPGTKYGYTF. The CDR3 nucleotides are TGTGCCAGTAACCCCGGGACTAAATATGGCTACACCTTC. The chain employs TRBV19 and TRBJ1-2; perhaps TRBD1 as D (5 bases). CDR3 length: 13 amino acids. Germline V lookup: CDR1 LNHDA, CDR2 SQIVND (reference sequence).

The J gene is TRBJ2-1, the V gene TRBV28, with D hard to call. V was pared by 4 bases and J by 0 bases, with 16 bases between. The CDR3 loop spans 17 amino acids. From germline, CDR1 is MDHEN and CDR2 SYDVKM. The CDR3 coding sequence is TGTGCCAGCAGTTCCGCTCGGTCTCCGAGCTCCTACAATGAGCAGTTCTTC. The encoded protein is CASSSARSPSSYNEQFF. Using reference TRBV28 and TRBJ2-1 for the parts outside the CDR3, the full variable domain is DVKVTQSSRYLVKRTGEKVFLECVQDMDHENMFWYRQDPGLGLRLIYFSYDVKMKEKGDIPEGYSVSREKKERFSLILESASTNQTSMYLCASSSARSPSSYNEQFFGPGTRLTVL.

V and J are TRBV15 and TRBJ2-1; no reliable D call. CDR1 and CDR2 from the germline V gene are LNHNV and YYDKDF (reference sequence). The CDR3 loop spans 14 amino acids. V was shortened by 3 bases and J by 4 bases, with 10 bases between the two germline ends. The CDR3: CATSRPGRYNEQFF. As DNA, the CDR3 is TGTGCCACCAGCAGGCCCGGACGGTACAATGAGCAGTTCTTC.

The rearrangement links TRBV25-1 to TRBJ2-7; 7 bases agree with TRBD2. This CDR3 has 17 residues. The germline CDR1 and CDR2 sequences are MGHDK and SYGVNS. Unmatched junction bases numbered 13, after V lost 3 bases and J lost 2 bases. The chain's CDR3 is CASSDKLSAGVTYEQYF. Here the CDR3 DNA reads TGTGCCAGCAGTGACAAGCTTTCCGCGGGAGTAACCTACGAGCAGTACTTC.

V gene TRBV5-8 combines with J gene TRBJ1-2; TRBD1 aligns across 8 bases. CDR3 size: 15 residues. Germline CDR1 and CDR2: SGHTS and YDEGEE. J gave up 1 base and V 4 bases, and 6 bases lay outside the gene matches. CDR3 sequence reads: CASSPGTGLNYGYTF. The CDR3 DNA is TGTGCCAGCAGCCCCGGGACAGGCCTTAACTATGGCTACACCTTC.

DNA for the CDR3: TGTGCCAGCAGACAAGAAACGGTTGGACATAACGCCCCGCAGACCCAGTACTTC. It is translated as CASRQETVGHNAPQTQYF. The genes are TRBV9 and TRBJ2-5; a possible D gene is TRBD1 (5 bases). This CDR3 region has 18 residues. The ends were cut back, 5 bases at V and 6 bases at J, with 29 bases in the middle. Per germline, CDR1 SGDLS and CDR2 YYNGEE.

CDR3 sequence: CASRLPNRGLSYEQYF. As DNA, the CDR3 is TGTGCAAGTCGCTTACCTAACAGGGGACTTTCCTACGAGCAGTACTTC. The chain joins TRBV12-2 to TRBJ2-7; TRBD1 is taken as the D call from the table, unchecked against the DNA. TRBV12-2 is a pseudogene locus. This CDR3 is 16 amino acids long.

This clone was observed a handful of times. Other DNA sequences from this sample encode an identical CDR3 as well. CDR3 protein: CASSLAGGGYGYTF. The CDR3 bases are TGTGCCAGCAGCTTAGCTGGGGGCGGCTATGGCTACACCTTC. The chain recombines TRBV7-2 with TRBJ1-2; tentative D call: TRBD1 (6 bases). Germline CDR1 and CDR2: SGHTA and FQGNSA. The CDR3 covers 14 residues. The ends were cut back, 0 bases at V and 4 bases at J, with 9 bases in the middle.

This chain joins TRBV18 and TRBJ1-1, with D possibly TRBD1 on 6 matching bases. From germline, CDR1 is KGHSH and CDR2 LQKENI. The CDR3 contains 15 residues. The V gene lost 0 bases and the J gene lost 4 bases, with 12 bases spanning the gap. The CDR3 protein is CASSPPKGGSTEAFF. The CDR3 region has the DNA TGTGCCAGCTCACCACCGAAGGGGGGAAGCACTGAAGCTTTCTTT.